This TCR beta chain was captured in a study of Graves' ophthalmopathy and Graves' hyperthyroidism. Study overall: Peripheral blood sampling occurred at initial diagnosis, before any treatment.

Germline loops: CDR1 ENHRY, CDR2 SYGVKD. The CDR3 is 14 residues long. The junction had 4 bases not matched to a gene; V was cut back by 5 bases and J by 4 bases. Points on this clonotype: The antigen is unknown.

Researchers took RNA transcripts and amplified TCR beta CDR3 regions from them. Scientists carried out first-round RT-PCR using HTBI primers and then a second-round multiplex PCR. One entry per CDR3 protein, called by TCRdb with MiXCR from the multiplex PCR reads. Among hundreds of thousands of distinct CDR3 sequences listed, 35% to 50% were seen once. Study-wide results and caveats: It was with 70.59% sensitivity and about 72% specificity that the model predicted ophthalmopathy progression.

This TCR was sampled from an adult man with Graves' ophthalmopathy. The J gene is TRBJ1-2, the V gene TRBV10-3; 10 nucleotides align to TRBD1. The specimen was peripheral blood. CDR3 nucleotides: TGTGCCATCAGTTCCGGGACAGGGGTCTATGGCTACACCTTC. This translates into CAISSGTGVYGYTF.